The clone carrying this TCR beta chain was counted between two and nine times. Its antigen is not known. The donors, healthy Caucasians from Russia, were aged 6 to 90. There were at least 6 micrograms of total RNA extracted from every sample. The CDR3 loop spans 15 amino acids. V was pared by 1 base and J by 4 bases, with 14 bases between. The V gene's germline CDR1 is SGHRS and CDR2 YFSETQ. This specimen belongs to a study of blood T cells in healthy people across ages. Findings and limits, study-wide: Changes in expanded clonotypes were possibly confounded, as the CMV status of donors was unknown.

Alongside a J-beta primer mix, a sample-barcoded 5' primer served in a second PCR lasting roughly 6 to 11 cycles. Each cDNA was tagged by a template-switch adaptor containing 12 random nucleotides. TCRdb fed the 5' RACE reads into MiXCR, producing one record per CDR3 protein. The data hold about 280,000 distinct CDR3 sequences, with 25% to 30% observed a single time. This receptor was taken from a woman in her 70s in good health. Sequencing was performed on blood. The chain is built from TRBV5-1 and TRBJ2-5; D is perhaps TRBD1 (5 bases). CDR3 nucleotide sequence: TGCGCCAGCAGCTTGATCGGGCAGGGATTAGAGACCCAGTACTTC. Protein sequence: CASSLIGQGLETQYF.